Each of the 22 T cell receptor beta chains below was sequenced from the same sample in a study of T-cell memory formation after mild COVID-19. TCRdb called the 5' RACE reads again in MiXCR, with one record for every CDR3 protein. The sample comprises 470,000 or so distinct CDR3 sequences, 18% of which are singletons, and about 22% rests with the top ten. Sequencing used PBMCs or a T cell subset sorted from them (not recorded which). These TCRs come from a man younger than 30 who had mild COVID-19 (a few samples of this study predate the infection). Cell type and time point are not known.

The chain uses TRBV5-1 and TRBJ2-5, with 9 bases aligning to TRBD1. Germline lookup yields CDR1 SGHRS and CDR2 YFSETQ. The CDR3 spans 15 residues. V dropped 2 bases and J dropped 5; count of bases not matched to a gene: 7. CDR3: CASSLVTGGSETQYF. In nucleotides, the CDR3 is TGCGCCAGCAGCTTAGTAACAGGGGGCTCGGAGACCCAGTACTTC.

This clonotype was recorded once. This clone may be a read error of a much larger clone one base away. The chain is built from TRBV5-1 and TRBJ2-1, with 8 bases lining up with TRBD2. V gave up 4 bases and J gave up 7 bases; unmatched junction bases: 16. There are 17 residues in the CDR3. Germline V gene lookup returns CDR1 SGHRS and CDR2 YFSETQ. The CDR3 DNA is TGCGCCAGCAGCACCGGCAGACTAGCGTGGGGGGTAAATGAGCAGTTCTTC. Its translation: CASSTGRLAWGVNEQFF.

J is TRBJ2-5 and V is TRBV5-1; tentative D call: TRBD2 (6 bases). The ends were cut back, 4 bases at V and 4 bases at J, with 14 bases in the middle. The CDR3 runs to 14 residues. Germline CDR1 and CDR2: SGHRS and YFSETQ. CDR3 amino acids: CASSRDSSPETQYF. DNA for the CDR3: TGCGCCAGCAGCCGGGACTCCAGCCCAGAGACCCAGTACTTC.

This clonotype has just a few counts. The V call is TRBV6-2 or TRBV6-3, the J call TRBJ1-5; maybe TRBD1 (6 bases). CDR3 length equals 15 residues. V was pared by 5 bases and J by 3 bases, with 14 bases between. Germline-derived CDR1 and CDR2 are MNHEY and SVGEGT. This CDR3 reads CASSKGGGLNQPQHF. The CDR3 coding sequence is TGTGCCAGCAGTAAGGGAGGGGGACTCAATCAGCCCCAGCATTTT.

V gene TRBV18 combines with J gene TRBJ2-7, with D uncertain. Between the trimmed V and J ends, which lost 3 bases and 2 bases, there was a span of 8 bases. Germline loops: CDR1 KGHSH, CDR2 LQKENI. This CDR3 has 13 residues. This CDR3 reads CASSPDAPYEQYV. CDR3 bases: TGTGCCAGCTCACCCGACGCTCCCTACGAGCAGTACGTC.

This clonotype was found a few times. The chain carries TRBV4-3 and TRBJ1-1; tentatively, D is TRBD1 (5 bases). Looked up from germline, CDR1 is LGHNA and CDR2 is YSLEER. V lost 3 bases to trimming and J lost 4 bases, with 18 bases between them. This CDR3 is built from 16 residues. The CDR3 here is CASSQNPGRGFTEAFF. In DNA form, the CDR3 reads TGCGCCAGCAGCCAGAACCCAGGGAGGGGTTTCACTGAAGCTTTCTTT.

V usage is TRBV7-9 and J usage is TRBJ2-2; D gene uncertain. This CDR3 has 15 amino acids. CDR1 SEHNR and CDR2 FQNEAQ come from the germline V gene (reference sequence). The V end lost 7 bases, the J end lost 1 base, and 13 bases lay between the germline ends. This CDR3 reads CASTLMVGNTGELFF. In nucleotides, the CDR3 is TGTGCCAGCACCCTCATGGTGGGGAACACCGGGGAGCTGTTTTTT.

Only a few counts were recorded for this clonotype. The rearrangement uses TRBV12-3 or TRBV12-4 and TRBJ1-1; D unclear. The CDR3 covers 13 residues. V was shortened by 5 bases and J by 4 bases, with 11 bases between the two germline ends. The CDR3 DNA reads TGTGCCAGCAGTCCGCAAATGGGCACTGAAGCTTTCTTT. Translating it yields CASSPQMGTEAFF.

This clonotype was detected only a few times. This sequence joins TRBV6-2 or TRBV6-3 and TRBJ2-7; 7 nucleotides line up with TRBD2. This CDR3 is 13 amino acids long. J lost 2 bases, V lost 7 bases, and 5 bases had no gene match. Germline V gives CDR1 MNHEY, CDR2 SVGEGT. The CDR3 nucleotides are TGTGCCAGCACCTGGGGGGGTACCTACGAGCAGTACTTC. It translates to CASTWGGTYEQYF.

This clonotype came up a few times. The chain's CDR3 is CASSLSRDFHGYTF. The CDR3 DNA follows: TGTGCCAGCAGCTTAAGCCGGGATTTTCATGGCTACACCTTC. The rearrangement uses TRBV7-2 and TRBJ1-2; no definite D call. Germline V CDR1 and CDR2: SGHTA, FQGNSA. This CDR3 comprises 14 residues. V lost 2 bases, J lost 6 bases, and 13 bases lay in between.

The chain links TRBV29-1 to TRBJ1-5, with D uncertain. The CDR3 is 10 amino acids. Germline-derived CDR1 and CDR2 are SQVTM and ANQGSEA. The V gene lost 3 bases and the J gene lost 7 bases, with 4 bases spanning the gap. The CDR3 reads CSVEVQPQHF. The CDR3 nucleotides are TGCAGCGTTGAGGTCCAGCCCCAGCATTTT.

In its sample, this clonotype was seen a few times. J is TRBJ1-5 and V is TRBV27; D not resolved. Germline CDR1 MNHEY, CDR2 SMNVEV (reference sequence). The CDR3 has 15 residues. V was cut by 0 bases and J by 2 bases, with 8 bases left in between. CDR3 nucleotides: TGTGCCAGCAGTTTATCGGCGTATGGCAATCAGCCCCAGCATTTT. It encodes CASSLSAYGNQPQHF.

The chain combines TRBV3-1 with TRBJ2-2; a possible D gene is TRBD2 (6 bases). V was trimmed by 7 bases and J by 1 base, leaving 10 bases between them. The CDR3 contains 14 residues. Per germline, CDR1 LGHDT and CDR2 YNNKEL (reference sequence). CDR3 amino acids: CASKRAGNTGELFF. The CDR3 bases are TGTGCCAGCAAGCGAGCGGGGAACACCGGGGAGCTGTTTTTT.

Comments on this clonotype: The junction shows a germline mismatch at one end, possibly a read error. The rearrangement uses TRBV3-1 and TRBJ1-2; D gene ambiguous. Germline V lookup: CDR1 LGHDT, CDR2 YNNKEL (reference sequence). The CDR3 is 12 residues long. The CDR3 loop reads CASSQDQRPGCF. The CDR3 nucleotides are TGTGCCAGCAGCCAAGATCAAAGGCCAGGATGCTTC.

There are a few counts of this clonotype. The rearrangement uses TRBV20-1 and TRBJ2-1; 8 positions match TRBD2. The germline CDR1 and CDR2 sequences are DFQATT and SNEGSKA (reference sequence). The CDR3 has 14 residues. V lost 7 bases to trimming and J lost 9 bases; unmatched junction nucleotides: 14. CDR3 residues: CSVTAGGRFGEQFF. The DNA of the CDR3 is TGCAGTGTCACGGCGGGGGGCCGGTTCGGTGAGCAGTTCTTC.

This sequence joins TRBV12-3 or TRBV12-4 and TRBJ1-2; D gene uncertain. V dropped 7 bases and J dropped 8 bases, with 17 bases sitting between them. The CDR3 extends over 13 amino acids. CDR3 in DNA: TGTGCCAGCACAACCGCGGGCGTGGGAGGCTACACCTTC. It translates to CASTTAGVGGYTF.

This chain connects TRBV7-9 to TRBJ2-2; TRBD1 aligns across 7 bases. Trimming cost V 4 bases and J 3 bases; bases outside gene matches: 11. Germline CDR1 is SEHNR and CDR2 is FQNEAQ (reference sequence). The CDR3 has 17 residues. In DNA form, the CDR3 reads TGTGCCAGCAGCTCAACGTACAGGGGAATCGACACCGGGGAGCTGTTTTTT. The encoded protein is CASSSTYRGIDTGELFF.

This clonotype was recorded a few times. The rearrangement links TRBV3-1 to TRBJ2-1; 7 positions match TRBD2. Germline lookup yields CDR1 LGHDT and CDR2 YNNKEL (reference sequence). The CDR3 loop spans 15 amino acids. With V trimmed by 4 bases and J by 6 bases, 9 bases remained unmatched. Written as DNA, the CDR3 is TGTGCCAGCAGCCCCACTAGCGTGGCCTTCAATGAGCAGTTCTTC. As protein: CASSPTSVAFNEQFF.

The V call is TRBV9, the J call TRBJ1-1; 12 bases align to TRBD1. Trimming took 4 bases from V and 1 from J; bases not matched to a gene: 11. The CDR3 has 18 amino acids. In germline, CDR1 is SGDLS, CDR2 YYNGEE. The CDR3, as DNA: TGTGCCAGCAGCCTGGACCGGGACAGGGGGCACTGGAACACTGAAGCTTTCTTT. Its protein product is CASSLDRDRGHWNTEAFF.

This chain joins TRBV24-1 and TRBJ2-1; 12 bases are shared with TRBD2. Germline CDR1 reads KGHDR; CDR2 reads SFDVKD. CDR3 length equals 17 residues. V gave up 6 bases and J gave up 4 bases; unmatched junction bases: 9. CDR3 coding DNA: TGTGCCACCAGTCTATCACGGACTAGCGGGATGTACAATGAGCAGTTCTTC. Amino acid sequence: CATSLSRTSGMYNEQFF.

The chain links TRBV5-1 to TRBJ2-7; D uncertain. The germline gives CDR1 SGHRS, CDR2 YFSETQ. This CDR3 spans 16 amino acids. V lost 4 bases, J lost 7 bases, and 24 bases lay in between. CDR3 DNA sequence: TGCGCCAGCAGCCATCGGTCTTCATTGAATATTAGGGAGCAGTACTTC. Its protein is CASSHRSSLNIREQYF.

The chain has TRBV18 and TRBJ2-1; D unclear. The V gene lost 0 bases and the J gene lost 5 bases, with 8 bases spanning the gap. The CDR3 contains 14 residues. CDR1 is KGHSH, CDR2 LQKENI, per germline. CDR3 sequence (DNA): TGTGCCAGCTCACCACCAGGACCGAACAATGAGCAGTTCTTC. The encoded protein is CASSPPGPNNEQFF.